The rows below give T cell receptor beta chains drawn from one sample of a study of early T cells in non-severe SARS-CoV-2 infection. TCRdb independently ran MiXCR on the 5' RACE reads; one entry per CDR3 protein. Among roughly 100,000 distinct CDR3 sequences, around 15% were seen once, and the ten largest hold about 6%. Sequenced material: whole blood. Source of these receptors: an adult who was a healthcare worker with PCR-confirmed SARS-CoV-2 infection or an uninfected control (not recorded which). Each CDR3 is given with its conserved first and last residue. D genes are given only for firm matches. Clone size is stated in some rows and not others, as once, few, many or a class when expanded.

>.|TRBV9|16|TRBD1|TRBJ1-2
CASSVGGQGPNYGYTF
TGTGCCAGCAGCGTAGGGGGACAGGGACCTAACTATGGCTACACCTTC
>.|TRBV10-3|16|.|TRBJ1-3
CAISLGDGNSGNTIYF
TGTGCCATCAGCCTCGGGGACGGTAACTCTGGAAACACCATATATTTT
>few|TRBV15|14|TRBD1|TRBJ2-2
CATTRGQGAGELFF
TGTGCCACCACCCGGGGACAGGGGGCCGGGGAGCTGTTTTTT
>.|TRBV28|12|.|TRBJ2-5
CASSAHKETQYF
TGTGCCAGCAGTGCGCATAAAGAGACCCAGTACTTC
>.|TRBV29-1|14|.|TRBJ2-3
CSVFWTGRADTQYF
TGCAGCGTATTTTGGACAGGGAGGGCAGATACGCAGTATTTT
>few|TRBV13|13|.|TRBJ2-7
CASSFLAAYEQYF
TGTGCCAGCAGCTTTCTAGCAGCCTACGAGCAGTACTTC
>few|TRBV6-1|14|TRBD2|TRBJ2-1
CASIVAGPGHEQFF
TGTGCCAGCATTGTAGCGGGGCCCGGCCATGAGCAGTTCTTC
>many|TRBV15|15|.|TRBJ1-2
CATSRDLGGTDGYTF
TGTGCCACCAGCAGAGATTTAGGGGGGACTGATGGCTACACCTTC
>.|TRBV2|14|TRBD1|TRBJ1-1
CASSEQGANTEAFF
TGTGCCAGCAGTGAGCAGGGGGCGAACACTGAAGCTTTCTTT
>few|TRBV10-3|16|TRBD1|TRBJ1-1
CAIREPDRGFNTEAFF
TGTGCCATCAGAGAACCGGACAGGGGGTTTAACACTGAAGCTTTCTTT
>few|TRBV7-2|15|TRBD2|TRBJ2-1
CASSGVAGGPREQFF
TGTGCCAGCAGCGGAGTAGCGGGGGGGCCTCGTGAGCAGTTCTTC
>many|TRBV27|13|.|TRBJ1-6
CASSPAGYSPLHF
TGTGCCAGCAGTCCAGCAGGGTATTCACCCCTCCACTTT
>few|TRBV28|14|.|TRBJ2-3
CAALGLQGTDTQYF
TGTGCCGCATTGGGTCTTCAGGGAACAGATACGCAGTATTTT
>.|TRBV5-1|15|.|TRBJ2-3
CASSSSPRTTDTQYF
TGCGCCAGCAGCTCAAGCCCTAGAACCACAGATACGCAGTATTTT
>few|TRBV6-5|15|.|TRBJ2-1
CASRSQGTPGNEQFF
TGTGCCAGCAGATCACAGGGAACTCCGGGCAATGAGCAGTTCTTC
>few|TRBV29-1|14|.|TRBJ1-2
CSDGQSRPNYGYTF
TGCAGCGATGGACAGTCAAGACCTAACTATGGCTACACCTTC
>.|TRBV29-1|18|.|TRBJ1-1
CSVEDRLAGRSLSTEAFF
TGCAGCGTTGAAGATCGATTAGCGGGTAGGTCTCTTTCGACTGAAGCTTTCTTT
>once|TRBV10-3|15|TRBD1|TRBJ2-7
CAISNGQGGSYEQYF
TGTGCCATCAGTAACGGACAGGGAGGCTCCTACGAGCAGTACTTC
>once|TRBV29-1|13|.|TRBJ2-2
CSVSEGVTGELFF
TGCAGCGTTAGTGAAGGGGTAACCGGGGAGCTGTTTTTT
>few|TRBV6-2/TRBV6-3|9|.|TRBJ1-1
CASGDGHFF
TGTGCCAGCGGTGACGGACACTTCTTT
>few|TRBV6-1|15|TRBD1|TRBJ1-1
CATCPGTGMNTEAFF
TGTGCCACATGTCCCGGGACAGGGATGAACACTGAAGCTTTCTTT
>.|TRBV4-1|14|TRBD1|TRBJ1-5
CASSLGTGDQPQHF
TGCGCCAGCAGCCTCGGGACAGGGGATCAGCCCCAGCATTTT
>.|TRBV4-2|15|.|TRBJ1-2
CASSQDKGSYYGYTF
TGTGCCAGCAGCCAAGATAAGGGATCTTACTATGGCTACACCTTC
>.|TRBV20-1|18|.|TRBJ1-6
CSARGTTGISSYNSPLHF
TGCAGTGCTAGGGGGACAACAGGGATCAGCTCCTATAATTCACCCCTCCACTTT
>few|TRBV19|14|.|TRBJ1-2
CASCPGQFNYGYTF
TGTGCCAGCTGCCCTGGACAGTTCAACTATGGCTACACCTTC
>many|TRBV5-4|16|TRBD1|TRBJ1-6
CASGTGLSSYNSPLHF
TGTGCCAGCGGGACAGGGCTCAGCTCCTATAATTCACCCCTCCACTTT
>.|TRBV6-1|14|.|TRBJ1-3
CASSDGSSGNTIYF
TGTGCCAGCAGTGACGGGAGCTCTGGAAACACCATATATTTT
>few|TRBV29-1|12|.|TRBJ2-3
CSVAVSTDTQYF
TGCAGCGTTGCGGTTAGCACAGATACGCAGTATTTT
>few|TRBV5-1|15|.|TRBJ2-6
CASSLDSSGANVLTF
TGTGCCAGCAGTCTCGACAGCTCTGGGGCCAACGTCCTGACTTTC
>.|TRBV4-1|14|.|TRBJ2-7
CASSQFTGFYEQYF
TGCGCCAGCAGCCAGTTTACAGGGTTCTACGAGCAGTACTTC
>many|TRBV3-1|11|.|TRBJ2-7
CASSQAYEQYF
TGTGCCAGCAGCCAAGCCTACGAGCAGTACTTC
>many|TRBV25-1|13|.|TRBJ1-2
CASSEGSARGYTF
TGTGCCAGCAGTGAAGGCAGCGCGAGGGGCTACACCTTC
>many|TRBV9|15|.|TRBJ2-7
CASSPGTSPIREQYF
TGTGCCAGCTCCCCAGGCACTTCACCGATTCGAGAGCAGTACTTC
>few|TRBV5-4|15|TRBD1|TRBJ1-6
CASSGTGHSNSPLHF
TGTGCCAGCAGCGGGACAGGGCACTCTAATTCACCCCTCCACTTT
>.|TRBV3-1|17|.|TRBJ2-6
CASSPWGATSGANVLTF
TGTGCCAGCAGCCCCTGGGGGGCCACCTCTGGGGCCAACGTCCTGACTTTC
>few|TRBV7-3|16|TRBD2|TRBJ2-3
CASSLMASGARDTQYF
TGTGCCAGCAGCTTAATGGCTAGCGGGGCGCGGGATACGCAGTATTTT
>.|TRBV10-3|14|.|TRBJ1-5
CAITEERGNQPQHF
TGTGCCATCACCGAAGAACGGGGCAATCAGCCCCAGCATTTT
>.|TRBV5-6|13|.|TRBJ2-7
CASSLGFSYEQYF
TGTGCCAGCAGCTTGGGATTTAGCTACGAGCAGTACTTC
>.|TRBV5-6|14|TRBD1|TRBJ2-7
CASRTTGKGLEQYF
TGTGCCAGCAGGACGACAGGGAAGGGGCTTGAGCAGTACTTC
>many|TRBV5-1|16|.|TRBJ2-1
CASSLWRASSYNEQFF
TGCGCCAGCAGCTTATGGAGGGCCAGCTCCTACAATGAGCAGTTCTTC
>many|TRBV29-1|11|.|TRBJ1-1
CSVTLGAEAFF
TGCAGCGTCACCCTTGGGGCTGAAGCTTTCTTT
>.|TRBV7-9|15|.|TRBJ2-7
CASSLRTRSSYEQYF
TGTGCCAGCAGCTTAAGGACGAGGAGCTCCTACGAGCAGTACTTC
>few|TRBV11-2|16|.|TRBJ1-4
CASSLGRQGRSEKLFF
TGTGCCAGCAGCTTAGGCCGCCAGGGGAGGTCTGAAAAACTGTTTTTT
>few|TRBV19|15|TRBD2|TRBJ2-7
CASSPGTSGSYEQYF
TGTGCCAGTAGTCCTGGGACTAGCGGTTCCTACGAGCAGTACTTC
>.|TRBV6-2/TRBV6-3|13|.|TRBJ2-5
CASSYDREETQYF
TGTGCCAGCAGTTATGATAGGGAAGAGACCCAGTACTTC
>few|TRBV19|19|.|TRBJ2-1
CASKPHGTSFPGSYNEQFF
TGTGCCAGCAAACCTCATGGGACATCGTTCCCTGGCTCCTACAATGAGCAGTTCTTC
>few|TRBV9|15|.|TRBJ2-5
CASSVGPQGAETQYF
TGTGCCAGCAGCGTAGGGCCTCAGGGAGCAGAGACCCAGTACTTC
>few|TRBV29-1|14|.|TRBJ1-3
CSVEDSQRGNTIYF
TGCAGCGTTGAGGACAGCCAGAGAGGAAACACCATATATTTT
>.|TRBV10-3|15|TRBD1|TRBJ1-3
CAIRSTGTSGNTIYF
TGTGCCATCAGGTCGACAGGGACCTCTGGAAACACCATATATTTT
>.|TRBV7-2|16|TRBD2|TRBJ2-5
CASSLALLAGGPTQYF
TGTGCCAGCAGCTTAGCGCTCCTAGCGGGGGGCCCTACCCAGTACTTC
>few|TRBV28|15|.|TRBJ1-5
CASSLTGRKDQPQHF
TGTGCCAGCAGCCTGACAGGTAGGAAAGATCAGCCCCAGCATTTT
>.|TRBV29-1|12|TRBD1|TRBJ1-3
CSGGTGANTIYF
TGCAGCGGAGGGACAGGGGCAAACACCATATATTTT
>.|TRBV27|12|.|TRBJ2-3
CASSQGSDTQYF
TGTGCCAGCAGTCAGGGGTCCGATACGCAGTATTTT
>few|TRBV27|15|.|TRBJ2-2
CASSLSGSFTGELFF
TGTGCCAGCAGTTTATCGGGCAGTTTCACCGGGGAGCTGTTTTTT
>.|TRBV6-6|15|.|TRBJ1-6
CASTHEAGPGSPLHF
TGTGCCAGCACTCACGAGGCTGGGCCCGGGTCACCCCTCCACTTT